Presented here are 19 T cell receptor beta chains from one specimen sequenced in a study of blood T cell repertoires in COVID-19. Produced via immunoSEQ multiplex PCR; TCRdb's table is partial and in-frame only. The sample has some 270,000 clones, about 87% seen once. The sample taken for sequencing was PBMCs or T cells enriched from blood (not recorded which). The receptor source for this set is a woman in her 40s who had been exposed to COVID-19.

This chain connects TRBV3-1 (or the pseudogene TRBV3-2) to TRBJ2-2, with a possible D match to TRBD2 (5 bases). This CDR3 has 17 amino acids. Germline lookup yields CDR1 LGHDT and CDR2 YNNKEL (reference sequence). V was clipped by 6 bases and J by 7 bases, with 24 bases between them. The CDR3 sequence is CASRSREKRPQGGELFF. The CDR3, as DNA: TGTGCCAGCAGGTCTAGGGAGAAAAGGCCCCAAGGCGGGGAGCTGTTTTTT.

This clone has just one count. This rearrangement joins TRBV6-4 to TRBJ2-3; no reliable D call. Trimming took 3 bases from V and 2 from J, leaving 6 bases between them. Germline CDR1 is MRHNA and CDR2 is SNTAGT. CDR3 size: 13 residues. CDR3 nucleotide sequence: TGTGCCAGCAGTGAGGCAGTCACAGATACGCAGTATTTT. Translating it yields CASSEAVTDTQYF.

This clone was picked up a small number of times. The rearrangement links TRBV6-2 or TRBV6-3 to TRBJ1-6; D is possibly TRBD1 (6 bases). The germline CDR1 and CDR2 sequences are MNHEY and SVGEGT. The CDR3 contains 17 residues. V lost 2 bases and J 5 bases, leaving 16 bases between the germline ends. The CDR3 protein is CASSYPSRGSDNSPLHF. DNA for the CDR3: TGTGCCAGCAGTTACCCTAGCAGGGGATCGGATAATTCACCCCTCCACTTT.

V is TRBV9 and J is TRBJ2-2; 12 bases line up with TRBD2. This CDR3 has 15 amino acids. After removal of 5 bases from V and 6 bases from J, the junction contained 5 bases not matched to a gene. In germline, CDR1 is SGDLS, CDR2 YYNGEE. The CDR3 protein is CASSLTSGSAGELFF. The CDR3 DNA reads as TGTGCCAGCAGTCTGACTAGCGGGAGCGCCGGGGAGCTGTTTTTT.

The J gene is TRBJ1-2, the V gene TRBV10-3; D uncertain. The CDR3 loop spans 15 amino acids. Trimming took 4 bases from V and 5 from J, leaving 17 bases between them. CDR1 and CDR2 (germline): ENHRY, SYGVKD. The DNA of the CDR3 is TGTGCCATCAGTGGGGCCGACCGGATGAATTATGGCTACACCTTC. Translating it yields CAISGADRMNYGYTF.

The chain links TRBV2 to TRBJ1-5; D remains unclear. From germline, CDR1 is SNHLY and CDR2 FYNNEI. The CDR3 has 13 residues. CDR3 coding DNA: TGTGCGACCAGGTTGGGAGGCAATCAGCCCCAGCATTTT. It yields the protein CATRLGGNQPQHF.

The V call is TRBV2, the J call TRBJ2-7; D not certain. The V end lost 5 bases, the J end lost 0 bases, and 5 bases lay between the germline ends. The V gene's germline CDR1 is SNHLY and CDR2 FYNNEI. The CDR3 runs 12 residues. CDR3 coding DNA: TGTGCCAGCAGTCGGAGCTCCTACGAGCAGTACGTC. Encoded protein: CASSRSSYEQYV.

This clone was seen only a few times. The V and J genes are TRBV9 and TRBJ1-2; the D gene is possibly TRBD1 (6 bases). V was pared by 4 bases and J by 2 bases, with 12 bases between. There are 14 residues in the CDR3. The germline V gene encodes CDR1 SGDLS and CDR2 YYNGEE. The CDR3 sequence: CASSLTGLNYGYTF. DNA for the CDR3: TGTGCCAGCAGCTTGACAGGATTAAACTATGGCTACACCTTC.

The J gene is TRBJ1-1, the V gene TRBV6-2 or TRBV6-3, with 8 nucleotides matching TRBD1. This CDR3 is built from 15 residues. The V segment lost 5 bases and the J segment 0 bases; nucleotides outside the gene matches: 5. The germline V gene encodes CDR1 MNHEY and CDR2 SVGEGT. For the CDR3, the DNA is TGTGCCAGCAGTCCGGGGACAGGATTGAACACTGAAGCTTTCTTT. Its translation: CASSPGTGLNTEAFF.

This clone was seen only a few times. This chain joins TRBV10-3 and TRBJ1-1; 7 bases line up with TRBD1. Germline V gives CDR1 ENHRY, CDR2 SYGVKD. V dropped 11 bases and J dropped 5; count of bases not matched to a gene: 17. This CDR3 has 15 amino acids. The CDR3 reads CAPTRTGRERTEAFF. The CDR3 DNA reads TGTGCCCCTACCCGGACAGGTAGAGAGAGGACTGAAGCTTTCTTT.

The CDR3 region is CATSRDPPRGGSSYNEQFF. The CDR3, as DNA: TGTGCCACCAGCAGAGATCCACCCCGGGGGGGGAGCTCCTACAATGAGCAGTTCTTC. V usage is TRBV15 and J usage is TRBJ2-1; 8 bases agree with TRBD2. Germline V CDR1 and CDR2: LNHNV, YYDKDF (reference sequence). Germline trimming cut 0 bases from V and 0 bases from J; bases unmatched to any gene: 10. This CDR3 is 19 amino acids long.

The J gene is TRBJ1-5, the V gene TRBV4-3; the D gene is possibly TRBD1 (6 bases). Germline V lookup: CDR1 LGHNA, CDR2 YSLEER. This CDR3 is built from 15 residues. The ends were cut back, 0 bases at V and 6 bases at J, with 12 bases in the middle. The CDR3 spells CASSQDFVGGQPQHF. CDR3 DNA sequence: TGCGCCAGCAGCCAAGATTTTGTAGGGGGTCAGCCCCAGCATTTT.

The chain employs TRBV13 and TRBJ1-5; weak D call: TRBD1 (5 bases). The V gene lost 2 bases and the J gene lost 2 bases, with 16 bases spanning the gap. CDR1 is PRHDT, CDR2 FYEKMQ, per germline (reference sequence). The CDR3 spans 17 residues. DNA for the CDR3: TGTGCCAGCAGCTTAAGGGGCATAGGAGGGGGCAATCAGCCCCAGCATTTT. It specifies CASSLRGIGGGNQPQHF.

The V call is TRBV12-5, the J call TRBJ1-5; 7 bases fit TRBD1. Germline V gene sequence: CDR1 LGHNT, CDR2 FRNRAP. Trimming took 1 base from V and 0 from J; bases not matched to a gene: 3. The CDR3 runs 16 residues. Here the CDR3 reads CASGLGGQYSNQPQHF. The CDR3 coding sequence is TGTGCTAGTGGTTTGGGGGGACAGTATAGCAATCAGCCCCAGCATTTT.

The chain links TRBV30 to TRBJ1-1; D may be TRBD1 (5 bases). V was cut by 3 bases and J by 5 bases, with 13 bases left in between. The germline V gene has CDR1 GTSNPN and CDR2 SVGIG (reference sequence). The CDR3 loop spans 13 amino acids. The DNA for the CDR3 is TGTGCCTGGAGAGGGGCTACATCGACTGAAGCTTTCTTT. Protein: CAWRGATSTEAFF.

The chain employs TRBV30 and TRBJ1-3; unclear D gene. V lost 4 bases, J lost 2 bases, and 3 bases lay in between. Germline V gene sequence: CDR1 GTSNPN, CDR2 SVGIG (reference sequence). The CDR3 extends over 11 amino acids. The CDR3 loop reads CAWTAGNTIYF. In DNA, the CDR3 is TGTGCCTGGACCGCTGGAAACACCATATATTTT. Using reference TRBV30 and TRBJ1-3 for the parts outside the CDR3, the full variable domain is SQTIHQWPATLVQPVGSPLSLECTVEGTSNPNLYWYRQAAGRGLQLLFYSVGIGQISSEVPQNLSASRPQDRQFILSSKKLLLSDSGFYLCAWTAGNTIYFGEGSWLTVV.

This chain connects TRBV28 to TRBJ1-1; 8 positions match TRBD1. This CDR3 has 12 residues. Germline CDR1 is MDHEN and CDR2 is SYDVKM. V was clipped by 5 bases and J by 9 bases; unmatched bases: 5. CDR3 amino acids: CASSPNRGKAFF. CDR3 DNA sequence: TGTGCCAGCAGTCCTAACAGGGGGAAAGCTTTCTTT.

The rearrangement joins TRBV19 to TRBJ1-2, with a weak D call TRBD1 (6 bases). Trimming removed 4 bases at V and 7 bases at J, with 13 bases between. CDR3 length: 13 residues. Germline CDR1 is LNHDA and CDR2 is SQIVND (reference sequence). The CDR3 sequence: CASSTPGDRGYTF. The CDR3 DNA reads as TGTGCCAGTAGTACCCCAGGGGATCGTGGCTACACCTTC.

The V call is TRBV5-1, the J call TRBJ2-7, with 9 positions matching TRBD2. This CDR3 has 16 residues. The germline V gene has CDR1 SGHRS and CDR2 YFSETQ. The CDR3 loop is CASSSTTGTSPTEQYV. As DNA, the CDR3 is TGTGCCAGCAGCTCAACCACCGGGACTAGCCCTACCGAGCAGTACGTC.